The TCR beta chain described here comes from a study of cytomegalovirus exposure and HLA in healthy donors. The PCR ran on 60 Vbeta and 13 Jbeta primers. This table comes from immunoSEQ multiplex PCR, and its TCRdb copy is limited to in-frame clones, with some not included. The table has approximately 53,000 clones, 60% to 85% seen once. With V trimmed by 3 bases and J by 5 bases, 5 bases remained unmatched. The CDR3 length is 15 residues. In germline, CDR1 is KGHSH, CDR2 LQKENI. The origin of this receptor is a man aged 25 to 45 in good health and CMV-seropositive. This chain joins TRBV18 and TRBJ1-3; 9 bases match TRBD1. The sequenced sample was PBMCs. CDR3 coding DNA: TGTGCCAGCTCACCGGACAGGGGTTTGAGAAACACCATATATTTT. It codes for CASSPDRGLRNTIYF.